Sequencing of this T cell receptor beta chain was carried out in a study of blood T cell repertoires in COVID-19. Turning to the study itself: The samples span acute and convalescent COVID-19 from the United States, Italy and Spain.

As processed by the authors: Nucleated cell counts were estimated from reference gene primer amplification. The repertoire was sequenced with immunoSEQ multiplex PCR; TCRdb's copy has only in-frame clones and lacks some. That table gives V, J and clone size, and the DNA gave D and trimming. Found here are a few hundred thousand clones, 70% to 90% of them singletons; the top ten hold roughly an eighth. Source material: peripheral blood. This TCR came from a woman between 55 and 75 years old with acute or convalescent COVID-19.

CDR3 sequence reads: CAITQTSGSGYEQYF. The CDR3 region has the DNA TGTGCCATCACTCAAACTAGCGGGAGTGGATACGAGCAGTACTTC. The chain combines TRBV10-3 with TRBJ2-7; 11 bases line up with TRBD2. CDR3 length: 15 residues. The trim removed 7 bases at V and 4 bases at J, leaving 9 bases unmatched. Germline CDR1 reads ENHRY; CDR2 reads SYGVKD.